This T cell receptor (beta chain) was sequenced during a study of memory CD4+ T cells and cytomegalovirus serostatus. About the study: Of the healthy Belgian adults, 9 were CMV seropositive and more than 20 seronegative.

Trimming cost V 4 bases and J 4 bases, with 10 bases left between them. The CDR3 sequence is 13 residues long. Germline-derived CDR1 and CDR2 are MNHNS and SASEGT. The sort gate was single viable CD3+CD4+CD8-CD45RO+ cells for memory CD4+ T cells. Serostatus was set by detecting CMV pp150, pp28, p38, p52 IgG. In the original processing: Out-of-frame sequences were removed, leaving 2 million to 2.5 million distinct TCRbeta sequences. Using immunoSEQ multiplex PCR, the repertoire was profiled, and TCRdb retains in-frame clones only, with some absent. V, J and clone size derive from that table, while D and trimming were established from the DNA sequence. The sample records under 55,000 clones, around 82% being singletons.

Specimen: memory CD4+ T cells from blood. The chain combines TRBV6-1 with TRBJ1-2; D remains ambiguous. The sequence was obtained from an adult in good health and CMV-seropositive. CDR3 bases: TGTGCCAGCAGTGGTTCTAGCCTCTATGGCTACACCTTC. Translating gives CASSGSSLYGYTF.